The 14 T cell receptor beta chains presented below share a single source sample, sequenced in a study of blood T cell repertoires in COVID-19. Clones were sequenced by immunoSEQ multiplex PCR, and TCRdb holds only the in-frame ones, with some missing. This table has some 260,000 clones, about nine tenths appearing once. The specimen was PBMCs or T cells enriched from blood (not recorded which). Receptors originate from a man aged 40-55 years who had recovered from COVID-19.

The chain links TRBV27 to TRBJ1-1; D might be TRBD1 (6 bases). Per the germline V gene, CDR1 is MNHEY and CDR2 is SMNVEV (reference sequence). Trimming removed 5 bases at V and 1 base at J, with 11 bases between. There are 14 residues in the CDR3. The CDR3 loop is CASSAGGANTEAFF. The CDR3 DNA reads TGTGCCAGCAGTGCCGGGGGGGCGAACACTGAAGCTTTCTTT.

This rearrangement joins TRBV12-5 to TRBJ2-7; 7 bases are shared with TRBD1. The CDR3 spans 14 residues. V trimming: 1 base; J trimming: 4 bases; junction bases outside the gene matches: 4. Looked up from germline, CDR1 is LGHNT and CDR2 is FRNRAP. The CDR3 nucleotides read TGTGCTAGTGGTTTGGACAGGGGCCCATACGAGCAGTACTTC. It is translated as CASGLDRGPYEQYF.

The chain is built from TRBV6-4 and TRBJ2-2; D unclear. Between the trimmed V and J ends, which lost 0 bases and 3 bases, there was a span of 14 bases. CDR3 size: 17 residues. Germline values: CDR1 MRHNA, CDR2 SNTAGT. CDR3 sequence reads: CASSDSISAADTGELFF. CDR3 bases: TGTGCCAGCAGTGACTCGATTTCGGCGGCTGACACCGGGGAGCTGTTTTTT.

The chain carries TRBV27 and TRBJ1-1, with no clear D. This CDR3 has 15 residues. V was shortened by 3 bases and J by 3 bases, with 14 bases between the two germline ends. Germline CDR1 and CDR2: MNHEY and SMNVEV (reference sequence). The CDR3 region is CASSLRGGEDTEAFF. CDR3 in DNA: TGTGCCAGCAGTTTGCGGGGTGGTGAGGACACTGAAGCTTTCTTT.

This clone was observed a single time. The V and J genes are TRBV6-2 or TRBV6-3 and TRBJ2-7, with unresolved D. V shed 6 bases and J shed 0 bases, with 18 bases lying between them. The CDR3 length is 16 residues. The germline gives CDR1 MNHEY, CDR2 SVGEGT. For the CDR3, the DNA is TGTGCCAGCAGCCCTATAATTTCTAGGAGCTCCTACGAGCAGTACTTC. Encoded protein: CASSPIISRSSYEQYF.

The chain uses TRBV4-1 and TRBJ2-3; 8 bases line up with TRBD2. The CDR3 covers 16 residues. Trimming removed 1 base from V and 1 base from J; junction bases left unmatched: 4. Germline V lookup: CDR1 MGHRA, CDR2 YSYEKL. In DNA, the CDR3 is TGCGCCAGCAGCCAAGGAGAAGCGGGGGGCACAGATACGCAGTATTTT. Translated: CASSQGEAGGTDTQYF.

The chain carries TRBV19 and TRBJ1-5; TRBD1 matches at 8 bases. This CDR3 region has 14 residues. Germline V gene data show CDR1 as LNHDA and CDR2 as SQIVND (reference sequence). The V gene end was trimmed by 3 bases and the J gene end by 4 bases; junction bases not matched to a gene: 2. CDR3 in amino acids: CASSIRQGNQPQHF. Written as DNA, the CDR3 is TGTGCCAGTAGTATCCGACAGGGGAATCAGCCCCAGCATTTT.

The chain links TRBV15 to TRBJ1-2, with 8 bases fitting TRBD1. The germline V gene has CDR1 LNHNV and CDR2 YYDKDF (reference sequence). The CDR3 has 13 residues. V lost 4 bases, J lost 8 bases, and 6 bases stayed unmatched. CDR3: CATSNDRGGGYTF. The CDR3 DNA reads as TGTGCCACCAGCAACGACAGGGGAGGCGGCTACACCTTC.

V is TRBV29-1 and J is TRBJ1-2; TRBD1 is a possible D gene (5 bases). Germline CDR1 is SQVTM and CDR2 is ANQGSEA. The CDR3 loop spans 12 amino acids. Between the trimmed V and J ends, which lost 7 bases and 6 bases, there was a span of 15 bases. For the CDR3, the DNA is TGCAGCGGCCTCAGGGAGGGCGATGGCTACACCTTC. Translating it yields CSGLREGDGYTF.

This clone was picked up one time. The rearrangement uses TRBV11-2 and TRBJ2-3; D may be TRBD2 (5 bases). The V and J ends lost 5 bases and 3 bases respectively, with 9 bases between them. Per germline, CDR1 SGHAT and CDR2 FQNNGV. The CDR3 has 13 residues. CDR3 in DNA: TGTGCCAGCAGCGGGCGGGCGACAGATACGCAGTATTTT. Amino acid sequence: CASSGRATDTQYF.

In this sample, this clone turned up once. V is TRBV27 and J is TRBJ1-4; weak D call: TRBD1 (5 bases). The length of the CDR3 is 14 residues. Trimming took off 5 bases at V and 3 bases at J, with 10 bases between the two ends. The germline V gene encodes CDR1 MNHEY and CDR2 SMNVEV (reference sequence). CDR3 residues: CASSLRQSNEKLFF. The CDR3, as DNA: TGTGCCAGCAGTCTCCGACAGTCTAATGAAAAACTGTTTTTT.

This chain links TRBV28 with TRBJ1-3; possibly TRBD1 for D (6 bases). V lost 2 bases and J lost 1, with 9 bases in between. CDR1 and CDR2 from the germline V gene are MDHEN and SYDVKM. The length of the CDR3 is 15 residues. CDR3 residues: CASSLNTGSGNTIYF. The DNA of the CDR3 is TGTGCCAGCAGTTTAAATACAGGGTCTGGAAACACCATATATTTT.

V is TRBV18 and J is TRBJ1-4, with a weak D call TRBD1 (6 bases). This CDR3 has 11 amino acids. V dropped 8 bases and J dropped 12 bases, with 13 bases sitting between them. Germline V gene sequence: CDR1 KGHSH, CDR2 LQKENI. The CDR3 DNA follows: TGTGCCAGCACCGCTCAGGGGCAACTGTTTTTT. It encodes CASTAQGQLFF.

Here the CDR3 reads CASSFSEGHGYGYTF. In nucleotides, the CDR3 is TGTGCCAGCAGCTTTTCCGAGGGACACGGCTACGGCTACACCTTC. This rearrangement joins TRBV11-2 to TRBJ1-2; maybe TRBD1 (6 bases). CDR1 SGHAT and CDR2 FQNNGV come from the germline V gene. This CDR3 contains 15 residues. V lost 3 bases, J lost 8 bases, and 19 bases lay in between.